Below, one TCR beta chain is given with its context. Its antigen is unknown. These data belong to a study of OX40 agonist ivuxolimab in advanced cancers. The wider study: Hepatocellular carcinoma, melanoma, renal cell or head and neck cancer affected the dose-escalation patients. Participants could have had prior anti-PD-1, anti-PD-L1 or anti-CTLA-4 therapy, and around 40% had some. General study points: More expanded clones were found, on average, in CD8+ than in CD4+ T cells.

Samples were taken at baseline and on day 1 of cycles 4 and 7. Sequencing used immunoSEQ multiplex PCR; TCRdb keeps in-frame clones, though not all of them. The table shows 75,000 to 100,000 clones, with roughly 93% occurring only once. From germline, CDR1 is LGHNA and CDR2 YNFKEQ. The CDR3 runs to 17 residues. Trimming removed 0 bases from V and 6 bases from J; junction bases left unmatched: 7. The source was CD4+ or CD8+ T cells sorted from blood, collected in a trial of the OX40 agonist ivuxolimab. V usage is TRBV4-2 and J usage is TRBJ2-2, with 10 positions matching TRBD2. The clonotype was recovered from an adult with an advanced solid tumor such as melanoma, head and neck, liver or kidney cancer. CDR3 protein: CASSQDAAGGLAGELFF. The CDR3 nucleotides read TGTGCCAGCAGCCAAGACGCAGCGGGGGGGTTGGCCGGGGAGCTGTTTTTT.